This T cell receptor (beta chain) was sequenced for a study of T cells in Graves' hyperthyroidism and ophthalmopathy. J was trimmed by 3 bases and V by 4 bases; bases with no gene match: 12. Per the germline V gene, CDR1 is DFQATT and CDR2 is SNEGSKA (reference sequence). This CDR3 contains 15 residues. Amplification yielded TCR beta CDR3 regions, with RNA transcripts as the source. With the HTBI primer set, the TCR CDR3 went through a first round of RT-PCR. Using its own MiXCR run on the multiplex PCR reads, TCRdb lists one record per CDR3 protein. The sample lists 490,000 or so distinct CDR3 sequences, roughly 45% occurring once. Notes on the study in general: Blood shared most expanded thyroid clonotypes above 0.001.

This clonotype has only one observation. Its antigen is not identified. Reasons for excluding patients were uncontrolled infection, other autoimmune disease, pregnancy or lactation. The V gene is TRBV20-1, the J gene TRBJ2-7, with 7 bases lining up with TRBD2. The sample was peripheral blood or thyroid tissue (not recorded which). This receptor was identified in an adult woman with Graves' disease, either hyperthyroidism or ophthalmopathy (not recorded which). The CDR3 sequence: CSATASGGGDYEQYF. The CDR3 DNA reads TGCAGTGCTACAGCCTCGGGAGGTGGGGACTACGAGCAGTACTTC.